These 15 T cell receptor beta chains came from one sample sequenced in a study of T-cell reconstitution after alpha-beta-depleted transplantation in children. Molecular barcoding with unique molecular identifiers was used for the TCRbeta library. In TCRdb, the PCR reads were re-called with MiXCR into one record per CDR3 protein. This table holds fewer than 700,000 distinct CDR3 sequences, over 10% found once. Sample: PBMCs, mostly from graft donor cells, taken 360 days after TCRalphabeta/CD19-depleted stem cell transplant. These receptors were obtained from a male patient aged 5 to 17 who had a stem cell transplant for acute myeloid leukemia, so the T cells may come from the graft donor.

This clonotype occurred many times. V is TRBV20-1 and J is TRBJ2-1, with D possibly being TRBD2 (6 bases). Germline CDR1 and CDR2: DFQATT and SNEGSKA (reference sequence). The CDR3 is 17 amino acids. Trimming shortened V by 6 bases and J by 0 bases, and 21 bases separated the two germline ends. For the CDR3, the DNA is TGCAGTGCGTGGGGGGATCTGGCTACCAGCTCCTACAATGAGCAGTTCTTC. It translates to CSAWGDLATSSYNEQFF.

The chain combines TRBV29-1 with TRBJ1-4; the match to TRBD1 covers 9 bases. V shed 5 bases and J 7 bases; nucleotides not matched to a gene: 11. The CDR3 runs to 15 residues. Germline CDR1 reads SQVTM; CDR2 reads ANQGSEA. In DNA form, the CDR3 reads TGCAGCGTTCCTACAGGGGGCCCGGCGGGTGAAAAACTGTTTTTT. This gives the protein CSVPTGGPAGEKLFF.

DNA of the CDR3: TGTGCCAGCAGCTTCTATCCTAATGAGCAGTTCTTC. This codes for CASSFYPNEQFF. The rearrangement joins TRBV13 to TRBJ2-1; no reliable D call. From germline, CDR1 is PRHDT and CDR2 FYEKMQ (reference sequence). V was pared by 3 bases and J by 7 bases, with 7 bases between. The CDR3 runs 12 residues.

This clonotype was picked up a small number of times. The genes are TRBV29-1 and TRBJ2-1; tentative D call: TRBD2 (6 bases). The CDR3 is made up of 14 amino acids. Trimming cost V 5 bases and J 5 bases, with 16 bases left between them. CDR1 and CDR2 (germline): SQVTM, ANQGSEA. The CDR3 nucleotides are TGCAGCGTTCCCCGGATAGCGGATAACAATGAGCAGTTCTTC. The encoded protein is CSVPRIADNNEQFF.

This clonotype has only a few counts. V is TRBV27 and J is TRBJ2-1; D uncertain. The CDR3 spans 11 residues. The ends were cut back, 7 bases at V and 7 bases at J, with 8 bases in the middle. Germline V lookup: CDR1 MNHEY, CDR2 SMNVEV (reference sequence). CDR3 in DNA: TGTGCCAGCATCGCAAGAAATGAGCAGTTCTTC. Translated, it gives CASIARNEQFF.

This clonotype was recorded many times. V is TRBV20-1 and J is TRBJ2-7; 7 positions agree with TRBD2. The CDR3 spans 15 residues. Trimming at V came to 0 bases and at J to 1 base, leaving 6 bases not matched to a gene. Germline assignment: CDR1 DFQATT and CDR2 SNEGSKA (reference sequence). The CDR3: CSARDSWEGSYEQYF. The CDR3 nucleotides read TGCAGTGCTAGAGATTCGTGGGAGGGTTCCTACGAGCAGTACTTC.

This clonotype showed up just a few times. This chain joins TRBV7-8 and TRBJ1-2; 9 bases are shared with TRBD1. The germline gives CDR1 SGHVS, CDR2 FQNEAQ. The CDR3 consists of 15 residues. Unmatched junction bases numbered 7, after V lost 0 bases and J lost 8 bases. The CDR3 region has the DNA TGTGCCAGCAGCTTAGCTGTCGGGACAGGGCACGGCTACACCTTC. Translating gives CASSLAVGTGHGYTF. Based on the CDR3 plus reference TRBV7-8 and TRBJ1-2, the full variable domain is GAGVSQSPRYKVAKRGQDVALRCDPISGHVSLFWYQQALGQGPEFLTYFQNEAQLDKSGLPSDRFFAERPEGSVSTLKIQRTQQEDSAVYLCASSLAVGTGHGYTFGSGTRLTVV.

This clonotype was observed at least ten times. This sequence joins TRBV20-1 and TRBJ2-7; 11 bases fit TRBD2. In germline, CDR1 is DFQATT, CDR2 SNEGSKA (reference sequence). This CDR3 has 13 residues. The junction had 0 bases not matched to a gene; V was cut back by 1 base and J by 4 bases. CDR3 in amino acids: CSARVAGGYEQYF. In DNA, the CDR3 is TGCAGTGCTAGAGTAGCGGGAGGGTACGAGCAGTACTTC.

Here the CDR3 reads CASSLKGGLHTGELFF. The CDR3 DNA reads TGTGCCAGCAGCTTAAAGGGGGGACTACACACCGGGGAGCTGTTTTTT. V and J are TRBV7-3 and TRBJ2-2, with a possible D match to TRBD2 (7 bases). V was cut by 1 base and J by 3 bases, with 12 bases left in between. The germline gives CDR1 SGHTA, CDR2 FQGTGA. The CDR3 consists of 16 residues.

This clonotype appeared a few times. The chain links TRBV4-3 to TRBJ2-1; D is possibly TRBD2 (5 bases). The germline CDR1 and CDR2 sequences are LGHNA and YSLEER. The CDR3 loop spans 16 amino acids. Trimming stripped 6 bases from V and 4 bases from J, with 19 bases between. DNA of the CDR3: TGCGCCAGCAGTCGTATCTGGGAGCGTCCGTACAATGAGCAGTTCTTC. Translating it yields CASSRIWERPYNEQFF.

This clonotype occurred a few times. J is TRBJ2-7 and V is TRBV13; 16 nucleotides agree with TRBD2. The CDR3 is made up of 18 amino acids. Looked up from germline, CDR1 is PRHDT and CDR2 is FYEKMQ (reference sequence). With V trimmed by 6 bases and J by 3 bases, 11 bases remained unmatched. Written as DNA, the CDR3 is TGTGCCAGCAGACAACTCGGGACTAGCGGGAGGGAAATCTACGAGCAGTACTTC. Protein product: CASRQLGTSGREIYEQYF.

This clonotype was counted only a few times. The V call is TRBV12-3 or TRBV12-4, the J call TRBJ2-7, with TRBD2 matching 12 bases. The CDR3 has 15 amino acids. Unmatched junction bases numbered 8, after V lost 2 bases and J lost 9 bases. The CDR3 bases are TGTGCCAGCAGTTTAAGTCTAGCGGGAGGGCGGGCGCAGTACTTC. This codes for CASSLSLAGGRAQYF.

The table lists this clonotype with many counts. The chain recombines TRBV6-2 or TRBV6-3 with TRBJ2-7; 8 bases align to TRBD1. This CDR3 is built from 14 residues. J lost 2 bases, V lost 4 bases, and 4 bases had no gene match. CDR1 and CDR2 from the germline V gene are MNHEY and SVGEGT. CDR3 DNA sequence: TGTGCCAGCAGTTGGACAGGGCCTACCTACGAGCAGTACTTC. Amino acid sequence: CASSWTGPTYEQYF.

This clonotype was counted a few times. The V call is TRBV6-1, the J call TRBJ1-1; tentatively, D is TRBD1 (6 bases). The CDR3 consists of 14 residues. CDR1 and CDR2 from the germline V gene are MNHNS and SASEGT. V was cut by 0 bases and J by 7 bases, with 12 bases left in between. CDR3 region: CASSEAGDRIEAFF. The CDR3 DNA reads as TGTGCCAGCAGTGAAGCGGGTGACAGGATTGAAGCTTTCTTT.

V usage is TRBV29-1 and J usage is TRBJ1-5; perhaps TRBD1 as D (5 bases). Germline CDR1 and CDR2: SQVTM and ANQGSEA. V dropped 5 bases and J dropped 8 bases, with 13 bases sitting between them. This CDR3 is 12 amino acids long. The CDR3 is CSVRQGKEPQHF. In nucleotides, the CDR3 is TGCAGCGTTCGGCAGGGTAAGGAGCCCCAGCATTTT.